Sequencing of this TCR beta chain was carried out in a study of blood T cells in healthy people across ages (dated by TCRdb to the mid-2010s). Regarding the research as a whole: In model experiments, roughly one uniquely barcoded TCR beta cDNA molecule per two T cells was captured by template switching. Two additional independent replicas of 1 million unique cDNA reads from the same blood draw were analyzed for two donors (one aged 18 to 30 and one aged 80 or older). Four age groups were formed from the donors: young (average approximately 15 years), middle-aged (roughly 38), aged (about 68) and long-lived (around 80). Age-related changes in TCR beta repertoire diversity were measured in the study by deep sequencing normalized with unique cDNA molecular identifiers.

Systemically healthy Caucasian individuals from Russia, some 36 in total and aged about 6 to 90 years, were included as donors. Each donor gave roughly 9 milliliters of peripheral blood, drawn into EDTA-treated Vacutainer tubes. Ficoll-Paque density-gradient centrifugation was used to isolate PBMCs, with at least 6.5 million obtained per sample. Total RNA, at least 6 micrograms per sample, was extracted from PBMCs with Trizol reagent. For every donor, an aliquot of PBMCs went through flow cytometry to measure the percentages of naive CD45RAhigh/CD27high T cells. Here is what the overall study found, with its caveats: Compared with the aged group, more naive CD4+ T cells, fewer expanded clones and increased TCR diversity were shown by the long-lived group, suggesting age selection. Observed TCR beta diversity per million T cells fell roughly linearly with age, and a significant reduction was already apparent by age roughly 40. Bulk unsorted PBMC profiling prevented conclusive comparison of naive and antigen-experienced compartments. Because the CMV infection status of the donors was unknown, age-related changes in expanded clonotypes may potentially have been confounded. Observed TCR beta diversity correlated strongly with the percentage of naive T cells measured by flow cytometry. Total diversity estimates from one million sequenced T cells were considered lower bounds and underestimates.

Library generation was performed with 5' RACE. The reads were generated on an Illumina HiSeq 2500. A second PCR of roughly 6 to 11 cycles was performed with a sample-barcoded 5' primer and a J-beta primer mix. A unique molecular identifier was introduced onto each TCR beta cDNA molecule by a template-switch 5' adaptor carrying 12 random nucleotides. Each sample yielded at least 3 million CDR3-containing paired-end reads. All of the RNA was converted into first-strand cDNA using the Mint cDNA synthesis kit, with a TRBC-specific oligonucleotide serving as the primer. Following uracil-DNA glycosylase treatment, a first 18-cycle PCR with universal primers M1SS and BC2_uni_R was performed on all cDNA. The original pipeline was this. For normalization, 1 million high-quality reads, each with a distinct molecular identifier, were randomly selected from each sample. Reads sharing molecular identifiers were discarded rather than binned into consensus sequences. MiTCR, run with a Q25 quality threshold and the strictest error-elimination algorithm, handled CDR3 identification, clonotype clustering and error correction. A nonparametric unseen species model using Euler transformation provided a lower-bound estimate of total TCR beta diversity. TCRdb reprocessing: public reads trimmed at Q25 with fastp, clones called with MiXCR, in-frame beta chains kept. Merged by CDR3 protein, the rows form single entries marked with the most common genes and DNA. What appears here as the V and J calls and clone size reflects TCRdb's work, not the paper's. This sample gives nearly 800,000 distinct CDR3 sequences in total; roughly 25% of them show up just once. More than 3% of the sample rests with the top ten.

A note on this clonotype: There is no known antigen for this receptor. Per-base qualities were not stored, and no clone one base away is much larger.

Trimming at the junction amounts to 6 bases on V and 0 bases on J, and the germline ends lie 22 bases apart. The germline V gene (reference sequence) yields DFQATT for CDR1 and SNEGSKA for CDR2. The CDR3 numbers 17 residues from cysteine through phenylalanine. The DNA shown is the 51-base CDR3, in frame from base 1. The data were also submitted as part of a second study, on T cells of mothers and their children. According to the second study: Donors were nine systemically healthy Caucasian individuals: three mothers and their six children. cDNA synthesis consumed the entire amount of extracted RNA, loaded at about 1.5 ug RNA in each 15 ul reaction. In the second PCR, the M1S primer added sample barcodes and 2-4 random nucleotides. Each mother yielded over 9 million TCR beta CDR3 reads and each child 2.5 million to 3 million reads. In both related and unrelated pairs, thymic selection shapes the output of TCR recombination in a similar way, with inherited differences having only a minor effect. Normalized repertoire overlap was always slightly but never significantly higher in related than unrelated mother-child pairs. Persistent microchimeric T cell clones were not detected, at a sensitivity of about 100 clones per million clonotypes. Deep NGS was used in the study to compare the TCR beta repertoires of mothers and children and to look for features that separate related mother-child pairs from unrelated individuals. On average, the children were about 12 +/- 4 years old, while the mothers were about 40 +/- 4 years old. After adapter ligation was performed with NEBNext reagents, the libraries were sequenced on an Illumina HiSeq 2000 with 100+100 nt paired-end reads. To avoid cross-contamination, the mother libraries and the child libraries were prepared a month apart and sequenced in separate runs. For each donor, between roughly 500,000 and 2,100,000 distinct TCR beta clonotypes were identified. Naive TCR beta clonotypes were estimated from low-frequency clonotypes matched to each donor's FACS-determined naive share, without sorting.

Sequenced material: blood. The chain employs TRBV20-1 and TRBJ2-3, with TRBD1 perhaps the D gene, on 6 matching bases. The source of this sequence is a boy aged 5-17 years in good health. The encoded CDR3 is CSAPRDTGKTSTDTQYF. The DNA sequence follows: TGCAGTGCCCCACGGGACACGGGAAAGACTAGCACAGATACGCAGTATTTT.